Given below is one T cell receptor (beta chain) in context. Profiled with immunoSEQ multiplex PCR; TCRdb holds only in-frame clones, not every one. There are about 79,000 clones in the sample; approximately 90% occur only once, and under 0.6% lies in the top ten. This sample is drawn from a study of T cell changes during pregnancy in multiple sclerosis. The germline gives CDR1 LGHNT, CDR2 FRNRAP. CDR3 length: 14 amino acids. The sequencing here drew on CD4+ T cells from peripheral blood mononuclear cells, taken in the second trimester of pregnancy. The chain joins TRBV12-5 to TRBJ2-7; 7 nucleotides align to TRBD2. This sequence originates from a female donor with multiple sclerosis, enrolled in a pregnancy study. The CDR3 loop is CAQDGRSGTYEQYF. CDR3 DNA sequence: TGTGCCCAGGACGGGAGGAGTGGAACCTACGAGCAGTACTTC.